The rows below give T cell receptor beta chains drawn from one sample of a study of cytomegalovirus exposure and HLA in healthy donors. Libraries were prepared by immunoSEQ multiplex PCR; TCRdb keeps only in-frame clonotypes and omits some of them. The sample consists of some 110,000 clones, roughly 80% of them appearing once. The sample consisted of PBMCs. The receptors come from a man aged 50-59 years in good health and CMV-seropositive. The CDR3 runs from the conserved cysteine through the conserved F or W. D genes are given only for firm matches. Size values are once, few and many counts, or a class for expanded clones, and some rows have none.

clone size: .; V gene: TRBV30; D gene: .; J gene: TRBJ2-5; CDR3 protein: CAWSVMGAQETQYF; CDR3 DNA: TGTGCCTGGAGTGTAATGGGAGCCCAAGAGACCCAGTACTTC
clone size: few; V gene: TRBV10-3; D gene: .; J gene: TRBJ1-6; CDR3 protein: CAISKGETPILTLHF; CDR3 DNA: TGTGCCATCAGCAAGGGGGAAACCCCGATACTTACCCTCCACTTT
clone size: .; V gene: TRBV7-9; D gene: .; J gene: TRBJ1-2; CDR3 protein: CASSVTYGEDYGYTF; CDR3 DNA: TGTGCCAGCAGCGTTACGTACGGCGAGGATTATGGCTACACCTTC
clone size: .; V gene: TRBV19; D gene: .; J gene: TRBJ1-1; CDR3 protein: CATSEAYTEAFF; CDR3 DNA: TGTGCCACCTCCGAAGCCTACACTGAAGCTTTCTTT
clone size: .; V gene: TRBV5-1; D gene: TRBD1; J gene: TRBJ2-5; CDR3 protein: CASSFTGGGSQETQYF; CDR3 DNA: TGCGCCAGCAGCTTCACAGGGGGCGGTAGCCAAGAGACCCAGTACTTC
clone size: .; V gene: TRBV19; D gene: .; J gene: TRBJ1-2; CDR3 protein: CASSIVGLGFDGYTF; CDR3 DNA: TGTGCCAGTAGTATTGTCGGCCTCGGGTTTGATGGCTACACCTTC
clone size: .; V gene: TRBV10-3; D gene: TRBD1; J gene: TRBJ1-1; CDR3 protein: CAISESEDRGREAFF; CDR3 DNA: TGTGCCATCAGTGAGTCCGAGGACAGGGGACGTGAAGCTTTCTTT
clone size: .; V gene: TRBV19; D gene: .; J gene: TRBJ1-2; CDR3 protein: CASSILLGQLIYGYTF; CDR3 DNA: TGTGCCAGTAGTATCCTACTAGGACAGCTAATCTATGGCTACACCTTC
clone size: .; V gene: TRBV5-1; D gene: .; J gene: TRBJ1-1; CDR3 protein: CASGPGVNTEAFF; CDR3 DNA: TGCGCCAGCGGCCCTGGAGTAAACACTGAAGCTTTCTTT
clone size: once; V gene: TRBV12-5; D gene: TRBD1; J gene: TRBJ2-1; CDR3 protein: CASGLGQGTYNEQFF; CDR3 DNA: TGTGCTAGTGGACTCGGACAGGGAACTTACAATGAGCAGTTCTTC
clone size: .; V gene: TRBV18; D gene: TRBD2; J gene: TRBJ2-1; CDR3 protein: CASSPGTSGRHEQFF; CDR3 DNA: TGTGCCAGCTCACCGGGGACTAGCGGGAGACATGAGCAGTTCTTC
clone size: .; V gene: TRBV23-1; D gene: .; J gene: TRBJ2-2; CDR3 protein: CASSYGTPGTGELFF; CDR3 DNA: TGCGCCAGCAGTTACGGGACTCCTGGCACCGGGGAGCTGTTTTTT
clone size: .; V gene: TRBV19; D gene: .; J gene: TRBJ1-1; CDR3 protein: CASSKVSQGETEAFF; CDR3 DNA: TGTGCCAGTAGTAAAGTGAGCCAAGGAGAGACTGAAGCTTTCTTT
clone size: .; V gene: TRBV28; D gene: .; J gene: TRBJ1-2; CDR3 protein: CASRQNYGYTF; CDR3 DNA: TGTGCCAGCAGACAGAACTATGGCTACACCTTC
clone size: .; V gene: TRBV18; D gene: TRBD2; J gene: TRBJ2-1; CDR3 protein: CASSPRTSGEYNEQFF; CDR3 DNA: TGTGCCAGCTCACCCCGGACTAGCGGAGAGTACAATGAGCAGTTCTTC
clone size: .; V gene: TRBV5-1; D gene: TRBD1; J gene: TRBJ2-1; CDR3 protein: CASSPGGTGVGNEQFF; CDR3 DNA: TGCGCCAGCAGCCCGGGCGGGACAGGGGTTGGCAATGAGCAGTTCTTC
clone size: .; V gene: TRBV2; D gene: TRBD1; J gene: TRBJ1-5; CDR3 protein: CASTGTGGVQPQHF; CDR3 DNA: TGTGCCAGCACTGGGACAGGGGGTGTTCAGCCCCAGCATTTT
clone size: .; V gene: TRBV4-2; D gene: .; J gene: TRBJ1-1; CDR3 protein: CASSQGQMNTEAFF; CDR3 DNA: TGTGCCAGCAGCCAAGGACAGATGAACACTGAAGCTTTCTTT
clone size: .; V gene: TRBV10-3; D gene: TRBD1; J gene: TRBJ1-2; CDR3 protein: CAIGADRVGGYTF; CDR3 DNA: TGTGCCATCGGGGCAGACAGGGTAGGTGGCTACACCTTC
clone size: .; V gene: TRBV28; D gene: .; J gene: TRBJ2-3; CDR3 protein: CASSNSDTHYRTDTQYF; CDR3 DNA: TGTGCCAGCAGTAACTCGGACACCCACTATCGCACAGATACGCAGTATTTT
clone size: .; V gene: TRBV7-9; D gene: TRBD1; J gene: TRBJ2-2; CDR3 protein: CASSYQTGTGELFF; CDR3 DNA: TGTGCCAGCAGCTATCAGACAGGGACCGGGGAGCTGTTTTTT
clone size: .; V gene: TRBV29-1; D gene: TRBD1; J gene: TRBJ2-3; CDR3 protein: CSVSGTAATDTQYF; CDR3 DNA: TGCAGCGTTTCCGGGACAGCAGCTACAGATACGCAGTATTTT
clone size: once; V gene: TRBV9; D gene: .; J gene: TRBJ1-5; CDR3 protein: CASSVGGSAGSNQPQHF; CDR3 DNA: TGTGCCAGCAGCGTAGGGGGATCCGCGGGTAGCAATCAGCCCCAGCATTTT
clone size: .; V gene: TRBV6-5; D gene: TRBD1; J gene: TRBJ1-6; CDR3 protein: CASSYSGQGAAPLHF; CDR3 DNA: TGTGCCAGCAGTTACTCGGGGCAGGGGGCCGCACCCCTCCACTTT
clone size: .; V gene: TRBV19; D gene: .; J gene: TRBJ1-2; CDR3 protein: CASQRRNYGYTF; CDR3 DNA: TGTGCCAGCCAGAGGAGAAACTATGGCTACACCTTC
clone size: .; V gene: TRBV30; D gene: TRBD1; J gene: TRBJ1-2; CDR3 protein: CAWSPLAGQGSRNGYTF; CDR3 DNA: TGTGCCTGGAGTCCCTTGGCGGGACAGGGATCTCGTAATGGCTACACCTTC
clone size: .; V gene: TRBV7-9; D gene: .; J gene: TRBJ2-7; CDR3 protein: CASSDKDRQEYF; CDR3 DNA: TGTGCCAGCAGCGATAAAGACAGACAAGAGTACTTC
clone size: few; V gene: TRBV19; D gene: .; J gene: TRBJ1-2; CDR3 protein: CASNLNTGGYTF; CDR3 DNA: TGTGCCAGTAATCTAAACACAGGGGGCTACACCTTC
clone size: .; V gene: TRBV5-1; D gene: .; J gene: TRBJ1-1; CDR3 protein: CASSLGPAGEAFF; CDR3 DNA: TGCGCCAGCAGCTTAGGGCCGGCGGGTGAAGCTTTCTTT
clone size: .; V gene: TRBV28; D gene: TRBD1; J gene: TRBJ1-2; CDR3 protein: CASSSSGTGNYGYTF; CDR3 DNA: TGTGCCAGCAGTTCCTCCGGGACAGGGAACTATGGCTACACCTTC
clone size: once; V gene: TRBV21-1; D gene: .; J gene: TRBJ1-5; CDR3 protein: CASSKATGTDTPNQPQHF; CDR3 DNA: TGTGCCAGCAGCAAAGCTACCGGGACAGACACTCCCAATCAGCCCCAGCATTTT
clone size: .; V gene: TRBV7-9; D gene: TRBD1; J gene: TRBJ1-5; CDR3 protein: CASSSGTGGGQPQHF; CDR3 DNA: TGTGCCAGCAGCTCCGGGACAGGGGGCGGCCAGCCCCAGCATTTT
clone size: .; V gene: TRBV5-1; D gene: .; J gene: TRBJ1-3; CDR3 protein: CASSFQGLSGNTIYF; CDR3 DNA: TGCGCCAGCAGCTTCCAGGGGTTGTCTGGAAACACCATATATTTT
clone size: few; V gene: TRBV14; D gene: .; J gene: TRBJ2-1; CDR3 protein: CASRGSRGNNEQFF; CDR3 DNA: TGTGCCAGCAGAGGTAGCCGCGGCAACAATGAGCAGTTCTTC
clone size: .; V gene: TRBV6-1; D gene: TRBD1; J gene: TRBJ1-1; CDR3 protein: CASSRGPDTEAFF; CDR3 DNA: TGTGCCAGCTCCAGGGGGCCGGACACTGAAGCTTTCTTT
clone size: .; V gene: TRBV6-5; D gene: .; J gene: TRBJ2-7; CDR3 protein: CASSYSSRGTYEQYF; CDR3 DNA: TGTGCCAGCAGTTATTCGTCCAGGGGCACCTACGAGCAGTACTTC
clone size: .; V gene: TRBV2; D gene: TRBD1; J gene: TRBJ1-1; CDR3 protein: CASSERAGGENTEAFF; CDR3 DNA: TGTGCCAGCAGTGAAAGGGCAGGGGGCGAGAACACTGAAGCTTTCTTT
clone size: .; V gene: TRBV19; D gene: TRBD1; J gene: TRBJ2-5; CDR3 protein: CASRQGGPKYF; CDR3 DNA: TGTGCCAGTAGACAGGGGGGCCCTAAGTACTTC
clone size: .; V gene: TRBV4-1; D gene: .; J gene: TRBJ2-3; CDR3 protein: CASSPVGQPTDTQYF; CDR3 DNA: TGCGCCAGCAGCCCAGTCGGACAGCCCACAGATACGCAGTATTTT
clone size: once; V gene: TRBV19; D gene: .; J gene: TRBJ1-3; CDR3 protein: CASSIKLRGNTIYF; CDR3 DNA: TGTGCCAGTAGTATTAAACTTCGGGGAAACACCATATATTTT
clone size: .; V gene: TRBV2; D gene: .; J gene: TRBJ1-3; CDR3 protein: CASSVERVGNTIYF; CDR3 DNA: TGTGCCAGCAGTGTTGAGAGGGTCGGGAACACCATATATTTT
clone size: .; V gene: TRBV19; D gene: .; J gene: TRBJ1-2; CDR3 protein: CASSIIARTQGTYGYTF; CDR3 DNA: TGTGCCAGTAGTATAATAGCCCGGACCCAGGGCACCTATGGCTACACCTTC
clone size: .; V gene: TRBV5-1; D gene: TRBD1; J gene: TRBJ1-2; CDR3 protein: CASSLRVWDRSNYGYTF; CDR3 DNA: TGCGCCAGCAGCTTGCGTGTTTGGGACAGGTCTAACTATGGCTACACCTTC
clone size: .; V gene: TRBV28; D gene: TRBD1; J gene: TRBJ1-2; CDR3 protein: CASQGARVSGYTF; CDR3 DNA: TGTGCCAGCCAGGGGGCAAGGGTGTCGGGCTACACCTTC
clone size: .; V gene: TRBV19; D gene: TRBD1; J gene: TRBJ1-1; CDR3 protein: CASSFGTAQNTEAFF; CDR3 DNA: TGTGCCAGTAGTTTCGGGACAGCCCAGAACACTGAAGCTTTCTTT
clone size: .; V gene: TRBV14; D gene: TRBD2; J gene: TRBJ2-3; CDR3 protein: CASSQGLRGGSTDTQYF; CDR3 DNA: TGTGCCAGCAGCCAAGGGCTTCGGGGGGGTAGCACAGATACGCAGTATTTT
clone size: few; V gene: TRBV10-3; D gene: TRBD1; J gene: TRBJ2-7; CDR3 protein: CAISGQQGNEQYF; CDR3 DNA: TGTGCCATCAGTGGACAACAGGGGAACGAGCAGTACTTC
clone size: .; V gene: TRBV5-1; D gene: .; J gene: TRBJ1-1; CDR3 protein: CASSSPEGGGNTEAFF; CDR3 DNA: TGCGCCAGCAGCTCCCCGGAGGGCGGAGGGAACACTGAAGCTTTCTTT
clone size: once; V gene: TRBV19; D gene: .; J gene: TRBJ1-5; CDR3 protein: CASSIEPRGPQHF; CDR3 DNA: TGTGCCAGTAGTATAGAACCTCGAGGACCCCAGCATTTT
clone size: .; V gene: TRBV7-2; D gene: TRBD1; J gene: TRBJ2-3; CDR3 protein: CASSLVGTGDTQYF; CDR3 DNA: TGTGCCAGCAGCTTAGTCGGGACAGGAGATACGCAGTATTTT
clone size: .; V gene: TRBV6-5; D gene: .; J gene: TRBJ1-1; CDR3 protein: CASSSGQPNTEAFF; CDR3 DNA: TGTGCCAGCAGTTCTGGACAGCCGAACACTGAAGCTTTCTTT
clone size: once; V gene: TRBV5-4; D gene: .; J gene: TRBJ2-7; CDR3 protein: CASSGALSYEQYF; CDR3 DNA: TGTGCCAGCAGCGGGGCACTGTCCTACGAGCAGTACTTC
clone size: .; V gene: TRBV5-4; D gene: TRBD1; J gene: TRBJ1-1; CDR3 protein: CASYRGTEAFF; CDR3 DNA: TGTGCCAGCTACAGGGGGACTGAAGCTTTCTTT
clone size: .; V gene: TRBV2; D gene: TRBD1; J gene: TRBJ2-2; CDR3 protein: CASRGPGGYTGELFF; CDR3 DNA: TGTGCCAGCCGCGGCCCAGGGGGCTATACCGGGGAGCTGTTTTTT
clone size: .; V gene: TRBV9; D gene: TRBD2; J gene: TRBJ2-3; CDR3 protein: CASSPRGSGDTDTQYF; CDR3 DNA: TGTGCCAGCAGCCCGAGGGGTAGCGGGGACACAGATACGCAGTATTTT
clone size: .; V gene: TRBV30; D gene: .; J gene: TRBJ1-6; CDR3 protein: CAWDRSSYNSPLHF; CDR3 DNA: TGTGCCTGGGACAGGAGCTCCTATAATTCACCCCTCCACTTT
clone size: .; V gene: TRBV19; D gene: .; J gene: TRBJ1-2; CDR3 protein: CASAPRSRGGYTF; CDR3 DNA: TGTGCCAGCGCTCCTAGGTCCCGGGGAGGCTACACCTTC
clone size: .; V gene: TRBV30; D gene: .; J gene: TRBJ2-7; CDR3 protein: CAWSVWQGVGEQYF; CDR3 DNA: TGTGCCTGGAGTGTCTGGCAGGGTGTTGGCGAGCAGTACTTC